This T cell receptor beta chain was recorded in a study of T cells in Graves' hyperthyroidism and ophthalmopathy. Notes on the study in general: Most clonotypes expanded in thyroid above 0.001 were likewise present in blood. The model made its ophthalmopathy prediction, and onset followed a median approximately six months later.

The CDR3 runs to 14 residues. Trimming stripped 2 bases from V and 1 base from J, with 9 bases between. Germline loops: CDR1 SGHRS, CDR2 YFSETQ. Diagnosis relied on clinical symptoms, serum thyroxine and TRAb, thyroid ultrasound and orbital computed tomography. PBMCs stemmed from 10 ml fresh peripheral blood. From RNA transcripts, TCR beta CDR3 regions were amplified. First-round RT-PCR of the TCR CDR3 relied on the HTBI primer set. TCRdb analysed the multiplex PCR reads with MiXCR anew, one entry per CDR3 protein. The sample consists of 350,000 to 400,000 distinct CDR3 sequences, approximately 17% of them appearing once. This clonotype was recorded many times. Its antigen is unidentified.

The sequencing input was blood. V usage is TRBV5-1 and J usage is TRBJ1-1, with D tentatively TRBD1 (6 bases). The sequence was obtained from a man aged 18 to 30 with Graves' ophthalmopathy. The CDR3 DNA follows: TGCGCCAGCAGCTTTACGGACAGGAACACTGAAGCTTTCTTT. This gives the protein CASSFTDRNTEAFF.